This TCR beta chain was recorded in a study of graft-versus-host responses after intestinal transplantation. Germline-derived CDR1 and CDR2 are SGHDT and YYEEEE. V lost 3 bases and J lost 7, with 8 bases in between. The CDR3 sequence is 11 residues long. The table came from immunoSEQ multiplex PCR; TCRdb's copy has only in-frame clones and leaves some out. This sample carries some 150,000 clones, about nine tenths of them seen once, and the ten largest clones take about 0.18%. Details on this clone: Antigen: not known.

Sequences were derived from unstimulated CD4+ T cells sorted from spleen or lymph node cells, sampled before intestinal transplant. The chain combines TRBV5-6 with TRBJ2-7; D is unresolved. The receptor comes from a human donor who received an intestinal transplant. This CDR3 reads CASSWPKEQYF. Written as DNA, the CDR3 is TGTGCCAGCAGCTGGCCCAAGGAGCAGTACTTC.